These T cell receptor beta chains were read from a single sample in a study of blood T cell repertoires in COVID-19. The protocol was immunoSEQ multiplex PCR, while the TCRdb copy is restricted to in-frame clones and leaves out a portion. The repertoire consists of 200,000 to 250,000 clones, with approximately 90% occurring once and the leading ten covering approximately 3.3%. Source material: peripheral blood. The source is a man aged 18 to 35 with active or convalescent COVID-19. CDR3s include the opening cysteine and the closing phenylalanine or tryptophan. The D gene is left open where the match is weak. Not all rows give a size; the values are once, few, many and, for expanded clones, a class.

V gene: TRBV6-5
J gene: TRBJ1-1
D gene: NA
clone size: NA
CDR3 DNA: TGTGCCAGCAGTTTCGACAGGTCGGGGAACACTGAAGCTTTCTTT
CDR3 protein: CASSFDRSGNTEAFF

V gene: TRBV20-1
J gene: TRBJ1-1
D gene: NA
clone size: NA
CDR3 DNA: TGCAGTGCTAGTGATGGGGGGTACACTGAAGCTTTCTTT
CDR3 protein: CSASDGGYTEAFF

V gene: TRBV24-1
J gene: TRBJ1-2
D gene: TRBD1
clone size: NA
CDR3 DNA: TGTGCCACCAGTGATTTGAGACAGGGCTATGGCTACACCTTC
CDR3 protein: CATSDLRQGYGYTF

V gene: TRBV7-2
J gene: TRBJ2-3
D gene: TRBD2
clone size: NA
CDR3 DNA: TGTGCCAGCAGCTCCCCAATACTAGCGGGGGGGCTGAGTGATACGCAGTATTTT
CDR3 protein: CASSSPILAGGLSDTQYF

V gene: TRBV27
J gene: TRBJ1-1
D gene: TRBD1
clone size: NA
CDR3 DNA: TGTGCCAGCAGTTTAAGGACAGGGAGGAACACTGAAGCTTTCTTT
CDR3 protein: CASSLRTGRNTEAFF

V gene: TRBV2
J gene: TRBJ1-5
D gene: NA
clone size: NA
CDR3 DNA: TGTGCCAGCAGTGAGACGGCAGGGGACCAGGCCCAGCATTTT
CDR3 protein: CASSETAGDQAQHF

V gene: TRBV24-1
J gene: TRBJ1-5
D gene: NA
clone size: NA
CDR3 DNA: TGTGCCACCAGTGCGTCAGGGTGGGATCAGCCCCAGCATTTT
CDR3 protein: CATSASGWDQPQHF

V gene: TRBV7-8
J gene: TRBJ1-1
D gene: TRBD1
clone size: NA
CDR3 DNA: TGTGCCAGCAGCCCCCTACAGGGGACCATGAACACTGAAGCTTTCTTT
CDR3 protein: CASSPLQGTMNTEAFF

V gene: TRBV5-6
J gene: TRBJ1-5
D gene: NA
clone size: NA
CDR3 DNA: TGTGCCAGCAGCAGGGGAGGTCAGCCCCAGCATTTT
CDR3 protein: CASSRGGQPQHF

V gene: TRBV5-1
J gene: TRBJ1-2
D gene: TRBD1
clone size: NA
CDR3 DNA: TGCGCCAGCAGATATTCCGGGACAGGGGATGGCTACACCTTC
CDR3 protein: CASRYSGTGDGYTF

V gene: TRBV6-6
J gene: TRBJ1-5
D gene: TRBD1
clone size: NA
CDR3 DNA: TGTGCCAGTAAGGGACAGCAGCCCCAGCATTTT
CDR3 protein: CASKGQQPQHF

V gene: TRBV28
J gene: TRBJ2-3
D gene: NA
clone size: NA
CDR3 DNA: TGTGCCAGCAGCTCGGGACAAGCCGGGACGTTGGGTACAGATACGCAGTATTTT
CDR3 protein: CASSSGQAGTLGTDTQYF

V gene: TRBV6-4
J gene: TRBJ1-6
D gene: TRBD1
clone size: NA
CDR3 DNA: TGTGCCAGCAGTGACTCCAGGGACAGGGTAAATTCACCCCTCCACTTT
CDR3 protein: CASSDSRDRVNSPLHF

V gene: TRBV27
J gene: TRBJ2-2
D gene: TRBD2
clone size: NA
CDR3 DNA: TGTGCCAGCAGTCCCCTACTAGCGGCTACGAACACCGGGGAGCTGTTTTTT
CDR3 protein: CASSPLLAATNTGELFF

V gene: TRBV15
J gene: TRBJ1-3
D gene: NA
clone size: NA
CDR3 DNA: TGTGCCACCAGCAGGACAAGACAGTCCTCTGGAAACACCATATATTTT
CDR3 protein: CATSRTRQSSGNTIYF

V gene: TRBV7-2
J gene: TRBJ1-2
D gene: TRBD1
clone size: once
CDR3 DNA: TGTGCCAGCAGCCCACGGGACAGGGGGCTCGGCTACACCTTC
CDR3 protein: CASSPRDRGLGYTF

V gene: TRBV24-1
J gene: TRBJ2-7
D gene: TRBD1
clone size: many
CDR3 DNA: TGTGCCACCAGTGAGGGGGGACAGGGAAGGCGGGGCGGGAGACTACGGTACCAGCAGTACTTC
CDR3 protein: CATSEGGQGRRGGRLRYQQYF

V gene: TRBV19
J gene: TRBJ2-4
D gene: NA
clone size: NA
CDR3 DNA: TGTGCCAGTAGTATTCAAGGACTACAAAACATTCAGTACTTC
CDR3 protein: CASSIQGLQNIQYF

V gene: TRBV30
J gene: TRBJ2-7
D gene: NA
clone size: NA
CDR3 DNA: TGTGCCGGGGGCCCGGGGGTTGGCGAGCAGTACTTC
CDR3 protein: CAGGPGVGEQYF

V gene: TRBV27
J gene: TRBJ2-7
D gene: NA
clone size: NA
CDR3 DNA: TGTGCCAGCAGCATCCCGGGACTCCTTTCCGAGCAGTACTTC
CDR3 protein: CASSIPGLLSEQYF

V gene: TRBV11-2
J gene: TRBJ2-3
D gene: NA
clone size: NA
CDR3 DNA: TGTGCCAGCAGCGGGGGCCGCAATACGCAGTATTTT
CDR3 protein: CASSGGRNTQYF

V gene: TRBV20-1
J gene: TRBJ1-3
D gene: TRBD1
clone size: NA
CDR3 DNA: TGCAGTGCTAGTCAGGGGGGCTCTGGAAACACCATATATTTT
CDR3 protein: CSASQGGSGNTIYF

V gene: TRBV15
J gene: TRBJ2-1
D gene: NA
clone size: NA
CDR3 DNA: TGTGCCACCAGCAGAGATCCCCAGGTAGTCCTTGTGCAGTTCTTC
CDR3 protein: CATSRDPQVVLVQFF

V gene: TRBV19
J gene: TRBJ1-1
D gene: TRBD1
clone size: NA
CDR3 DNA: TGTGCCAGTAGTACGACAGGGGGCACTGAAGCTTTCTTT
CDR3 protein: CASSTTGGTEAFF

V gene: TRBV25-1
J gene: TRBJ1-2
D gene: NA
clone size: NA
CDR3 DNA: TGTGCCAGCAGTGAATATGAGGGTCGAACAGTAGGAGGCTACACCTTC
CDR3 protein: CASSEYEGRTVGGYTF

V gene: TRBV15
J gene: TRBJ1-5
D gene: TRBD1
clone size: NA
CDR3 DNA: TGTGCCACCAGCAGCTTGGACAGGGGAATGGAGCCCCAGCATTTT
CDR3 protein: CATSSLDRGMEPQHF

V gene: TRBV5-1
J gene: TRBJ2-3
D gene: TRBD1
clone size: NA
CDR3 DNA: TGCGCCAGCAGCTTGGGGAACAGGGGGCTGAGAGATACGCAGTATTTT
CDR3 protein: CASSLGNRGLRDTQYF

V gene: TRBV7-2
J gene: TRBJ2-1
D gene: NA
clone size: NA
CDR3 DNA: TGTGCCAGCAGCTTATCTCGGGGCTACAATGAGCAGTTCTTC
CDR3 protein: CASSLSRGYNEQFF

V gene: TRBV2
J gene: TRBJ1-2
D gene: TRBD1
clone size: NA
CDR3 DNA: TGTGCCAGCACTCGCGGACAGGGGGCCTCCTATGGCTACACCTTC
CDR3 protein: CASTRGQGASYGYTF

V gene: TRBV21-1
J gene: TRBJ1-1
D gene: NA
clone size: NA
CDR3 DNA: TGTGCCAGCAGCCCCTCTACCGGGACAGGGCTTGTGAACACTGAAGCTTTCTTT
CDR3 protein: CASSPSTGTGLVNTEAFF

V gene: TRBV27
J gene: TRBJ2-5
D gene: TRBD2
clone size: NA
CDR3 DNA: TGTGCCAGCAGTCTAGCGGGAGGGCCCCAAGAGACCCAGTACTTC
CDR3 protein: CASSLAGGPQETQYF

V gene: TRBV6-2/TRBV6-3
J gene: TRBJ1-1
D gene: NA
clone size: NA
CDR3 DNA: TGTGCCAGCAGTTACATAACGGGAAACACTGAAGCTTTCTTT
CDR3 protein: CASSYITGNTEAFF

V gene: TRBV7-8
J gene: TRBJ1-5
D gene: NA
clone size: NA
CDR3 DNA: TGTGCCAGCAGCCCTTGGCGGGGAAATAGCAATCAGCCCCAGCATTTT
CDR3 protein: CASSPWRGNSNQPQHF

V gene: TRBV6-5
J gene: TRBJ2-7
D gene: TRBD1
clone size: NA
CDR3 DNA: TGTGCCAGCAGCCCGGGACAGGGTCTCTACGAGCAGTACTTC
CDR3 protein: CASSPGQGLYEQYF

V gene: TRBV5-4
J gene: TRBJ1-1
D gene: NA
clone size: NA
CDR3 DNA: TGTGCCAGCAGCTCTACAGGGTTCACTGAAGCTTTCTTT
CDR3 protein: CASSSTGFTEAFF

V gene: TRBV24-1
J gene: TRBJ1-2
D gene: TRBD1
clone size: few
CDR3 DNA: TGTGCCACCAGTGATTTGAGGGGGCTACAATATGGCTACACCTTC
CDR3 protein: CATSDLRGLQYGYTF

V gene: TRBV5-1
J gene: TRBJ1-2
D gene: NA
clone size: NA
CDR3 DNA: TGCGCCAGCAGCTGGGGAACCGGGACAAACAACTATGGCTACACCTTC
CDR3 protein: CASSWGTGTNNYGYTF

V gene: TRBV5-4
J gene: TRBJ2-5
D gene: TRBD2
clone size: NA
CDR3 DNA: TGTGCCAGCAGCGGAATTAGCGGGAGTGGGCAAGAGACCCAGTACTTC
CDR3 protein: CASSGISGSGQETQYF

V gene: TRBV15
J gene: TRBJ2-3
D gene: TRBD1
clone size: NA
CDR3 DNA: TGTGCCACCAGCAGGGGAAATACTGGGACAGCTACGCAGTATTTT
CDR3 protein: CATSRGNTGTATQYF

V gene: TRBV19
J gene: TRBJ2-5
D gene: TRBD2
clone size: NA
CDR3 DNA: TGTGCCAGTAGTATGTGGGTAGCGGGGGGGAAAGAGACCCAGTACTTC
CDR3 protein: CASSMWVAGGKETQYF